This T cell receptor (beta chain) was captured by sequencing in a study of blood T cell repertoires in COVID-19 (dated by TCRdb to the early 2020s). Broadly, across the study: The collaborator samples originated in the United States, Italy and Spain and spanned the acute and convalescent phases of COVID-19. The material from the prospective study consisted of cDNA or gDNA derived from T cells, B-cell-depleted T cells, or PBMCs. The dataset comprised deeply sampled blood TCRbeta repertoires from subjects exposed to, actively infected with, or recovered from COVID-19. A freely available public database, intended as a resource for researchers studying the immune response to SARS-CoV-2, is where the repertoires were released. Samples were obtained from the ongoing ImmuneRACE study (first 160 participants) and from about 1,300 subjects provided by 6 global collaborators. A de-identified subject ID, COVID-19 status, age in years and sex were almost always included in the sample metadata. Where HLA class I and class II types were available, the types were taken from metadata supplied by the sample provider, not from assay-based typing. The full study reports these points: How much clinical and demographic metadata was included differed by source and by participant, and the metadata was provided uncurated.

Comments on this clone: Its antigen is unknown. Qualities for individual bases were not recorded, and no much larger clone is one base off.

TCRbeta CDR3 regions were amplified from genomic DNA by means of the immunoSEQ Assay, a bias-controlled multiplex PCR. Processing in the source paper ran as follows. Within the assay, amplification of reference gene primers was used to estimate how many nucleated cells each sample contained. Sequence reads were collapsed and filtered to measure the absolute abundance of every unique TCRbeta CDR3 rearrangement. For each sample, productive Simpson clonality was calculated by taking the square root of Simpson's diversity index across productive rearrangements. What TCRdb holds here is the immuneACCESS table cut down to in-frame rearrangements. Part of the clones is not present; checked against another copy, under half of the missing clones reflect an unresolved V gene, and the others are unexplained. D and trimming were read from the DNA, whereas the V and J calls and clone size are those reported in that table. The sample profile shows 250,000 to 300,000 clones; 86% of them were found once. Roughly a sixth of the sample goes to the ten largest clones.

Enrolling through a virtual design, the prospective study's participants ranged in age from about 18 to 89 years and lived across 24 United States geographic areas. Cohort assignment in the prospective study relied on participant-reported clinical history from a screening survey and a study questionnaire. ImmuneRACE Cohort 3 recovered participants were defined by two consecutive negative NP/OP PCR tests, healthcare professional clearance, or symptom resolution. In the prospective study, whole blood, serum and a nasopharyngeal or oropharyngeal swab were collected from each participant by mobile phlebotomists. Prospective study participants could optionally give additional blood draws and questionnaires over an approximately 2-month period. Prospective study blood samples were shipped either frozen or at room temperature before DNA extraction. Based on the germline V gene, the CDR1 and CDR2 sequences are ENHRY and SYGVKD. The CDR3 has 14 amino acids, counting the end cysteine and phenylalanine. The CDR3 DNA has 42 bases and is translated from base 1. V drops 10 bases and J drops 4 bases, leaving 19 bases in between.

The specimen sequenced was PBMCs or T cells enriched from blood (not recorded which). This chain joins TRBV10-3 to TRBJ1-2, with TRBD1 as a weak D call on 5 bases. This clonotype was sampled from a man aged 18 to 30 who had recovered from COVID-19. The CDR3 sequence is CATLGGEGSYGYTF. In nucleotide form, the sequence is TGTGCCACCTTGGGGGGGGAAGGATCCTATGGCTACACCTTC.